The 18 T cell receptor beta chains below were found in one sample sequenced in a study of beta chain features in type 1 diabetes. Reverse transcription of all isolated RNA meant that expressed TCRB transcripts were sequenced. Method: immunoSEQ multiplex PCR; TCRdb's copy keeps in-frame clones and lacks some. The sample lists roughly 610,000 clones; roughly a sixth were seen once. The specimen sequenced was naive CD4+ T cells from blood. The receptors derive from a man younger than 35 in good health.

This clone was detected a few times. The V gene is TRBV29-1, the J gene TRBJ2-7; TRBD1 aligns across 7 bases. J lost 2 bases, V lost 5 bases, and 9 bases had no gene match. Germline CDR1 reads SQVTM; CDR2 reads ANQGSEA. This CDR3 has 14 amino acids. The CDR3 sequence is CSVRSGTATYEQYF. The CDR3 DNA is TGCAGCGTTCGGTCCGGGACAGCAACCTACGAGCAGTACTTC.

The chain couples TRBV5-6 to TRBJ1-1, with no clear D. Germline V gene data show CDR1 as SGHDT and CDR2 as YYEEEE. Deletions cut 4 bases from V and 1 base from J, with 14 bases between. The CDR3 totals 15 residues. CDR3: CASSPRINQNTEAFF. For the CDR3, the DNA is TGTGCCAGCAGCCCTCGAATAAATCAGAACACTGAAGCTTTCTTT. The variable domain in full, with the rest retrieved from reference TRBV5-6 and TRBJ1-1, is DAGVTQSPTHLIKTRGQQVTLRCSPKSGHDTVSWYQQALGQGPQFIFQYYEEEERQRGNFPDRFSGHQFPNYSSELNVNALLLGDSALYLCASSPRINQNTEAFFGQGTRLTVV.

The chain has TRBV20-1 and TRBJ2-1; D not certain. The germline CDR1 and CDR2 sequences are DFQATT and SNEGSKA (reference sequence). CDR3 length: 11 amino acids. V was cut by 5 bases and J by 7 bases, with 9 bases left in between. The DNA of the CDR3 is TGCAGTGCTGTGGGGTATAATGAGCAGTTCTTC. It translates to CSAVGYNEQFF.

This clone was observed a handful of times. The rearrangement uses TRBV29-1 and TRBJ2-5; D perhaps matches TRBD2 (5 bases). The V and J ends lost 2 bases and 6 bases respectively, with 10 bases between them. The CDR3 loop spans 12 amino acids. Germline-derived CDR1 and CDR2 are SQVTM and ANQGSEA. CDR3 amino acids: CSVETGWKTQYF. CDR3 in DNA: TGCAGCGTTGAAACGGGATGGAAGACCCAGTACTTC. Full variable domain (missing parts from reference TRBV29-1 and TRBJ2-5): SAVISQKPSRDICQRGTSLTIQCQVDSQVTMMFWYRQQPGQSLTLIATANQGSEATYESGFVIDKFPISRPNLTFSTLTVSNMSPEDSSIYLCSVETGWKTQYFGPGTRLLVL.

This clone was observed a handful of times. This chain uses TRBV7-2 with TRBJ1-3; TRBD1 matches 9 bases. Looked up from germline, CDR1 is SGHTA and CDR2 is FQGNSA. The length of the CDR3 is 15 residues. Trimming at V came to 5 bases and at J to 4 bases, leaving 6 bases not matched to a gene. The CDR3 region has the DNA TGTGCCAGCAGCGAACAGGGGGCTATCGGAAACACCATATATTTT. Amino acids: CASSEQGAIGNTIYF.

A word on this clone: One base away lies a much larger clone, so this may be a sequencing read error. This rearrangement joins TRBV11-2 to TRBJ2-3, with unresolved D. The CDR3 runs to 11 residues. Per the germline V gene, CDR1 is SGHAT and CDR2 is FQNNGV. Trimming took off 3 bases at V and 4 bases at J, with 2 bases between the two ends. The CDR3 loop reads CASSLADTQYF. The CDR3 DNA sequence: TGTGCCAGCAGCTTGGCAGATACGCAGTATTTT. Combining the CDR3 with reference TRBV11-2 and TRBJ2-3 gives the whole variable domain EAGVAQSPRYKIIEKRQSVAFWCNPISGHATLYWYQQILGQGPKLLIQFQNNGVVDDSQLPKDRFSAERLKGVDSTLKIQPAKLEDSAVYLCASSLADTQYFGPGTRLTVL.

This clone was detected only a few times. The CDR3 DNA reads TGTGCCAGCAGCGCCAGACCCGCGGACACCGGGGAGCTGTTTTTT. It encodes CASSARPADTGELFF. The chain couples TRBV9 to TRBJ2-2; no clear D gene. Trimming removed 3 bases at V and 3 bases at J, with 12 bases between. Germline lookup yields CDR1 SGDLS and CDR2 YYNGEE. There are 15 residues in the CDR3.

This clone has more than one count but fewer than ten. V gene TRBV28 combines with J gene TRBJ2-3, with TRBD1 identical over 7 bases. The CDR3 contains 16 residues. V lost 8 bases to trimming and J lost 6 bases; unmatched junction nucleotides: 17. Germline V lookup: CDR1 MDHEN, CDR2 SYDVKM. The CDR3 nucleotides are TGTGCCAGCCCGCCATATACAGGGGTGATTCAGGATACGCAGTATTTT. Translation: CASPPYTGVIQDTQYF.

This chain connects TRBV9 to TRBJ2-7; D not certain. Trimming cost V 4 bases and J 0 bases, with 14 bases left between them. The CDR3 covers 15 residues. CDR1 is SGDLS, CDR2 YYNGEE, per germline. In DNA, the CDR3 is TGTGCCAGCAGCCCGCGTATGGGAAGCTCCTACGAGCAGTACTTC. Amino acid sequence: CASSPRMGSSYEQYF. The variable domain in full, with the rest retrieved from reference TRBV9 and TRBJ2-7, is DSGVTQTPKHLITATGQRVTLRCSPRSGDLSVYWYQQSLDQGLQFLIQYYNGEERAKGNILERFSAQQFPDLHSELNLSSLELGDSALYFCASSPRMGSSYEQYFGPGTRLTVT.

J is TRBJ2-7 and V is TRBV29-1; unclear D gene. Trimming shortened V by 3 bases and J by 5 bases, and 11 bases separated the two germline ends. In germline, CDR1 is SQVTM, CDR2 ANQGSEA. This CDR3 is built from 12 residues. CDR3: CSVEKAAHEQYF. CDR3 nucleotide sequence: TGCAGCGTTGAGAAGGCGGCCCACGAGCAGTACTTC.

The chain employs TRBV18 and TRBJ2-1; D may be TRBD2 (5 bases). The CDR3 totals 15 residues. CDR1 KGHSH and CDR2 LQKENI come from the germline V gene. V was cut by 3 bases and J by 2 bases, with 11 bases left in between. The CDR3 loop reads CASSPRELTYNEQFF. The CDR3 DNA is TGTGCCAGCTCACCTCGGGAACTAACCTACAATGAGCAGTTCTTC.

Only a few counts were recorded for this clone. The rearrangement links TRBV9 to TRBJ2-3; no reliable D call. CDR1 is SGDLS, CDR2 YYNGEE, per germline. With 4 bases removed from V and 0 bases from J, the gap between germline ends came to 12 bases. The CDR3 runs to 15 residues. CDR3 sequence: CASSNRAGSTDTQYF. The CDR3, as DNA: TGTGCCAGCAGCAACCGGGCCGGAAGCACAGATACGCAGTATTTT.

J is TRBJ2-3 and V is TRBV5-4; TRBD1 is a possible D gene (7 bases). CDR3 size: 16 residues. Germline values: CDR1 SGHNT, CDR2 YYREEE (reference sequence). Trimming took off 4 bases at V and 0 bases at J, with 15 bases between the two ends. CDR3 in DNA: TGTGCCAGCAGCCGCGGGACAGATTCTAGCACAGATACGCAGTATTTT. Encoded protein: CASSRGTDSSTDTQYF.

The chain is built from TRBV30 and TRBJ2-7; weak D call: TRBD2 (5 bases). Trimming shortened V by 3 bases and J by 9 bases, and 18 bases separated the two germline ends. CDR1 and CDR2 (germline): GTSNPN, SVGIG (reference sequence). CDR3 size: 13 residues. The CDR3 DNA follows: TGTGCCTGGAGAAAGGACTTCTCGGGCGGGCAGTACTTC. Translated: CAWRKDFSGGQYF.

This chain connects TRBV18 to TRBJ2-1, with D unresolved. With 4 bases removed from V and 0 bases from J, the gap between germline ends came to 10 bases. Germline V gives CDR1 KGHSH, CDR2 LQKENI. This CDR3 has 15 amino acids. For the CDR3, the DNA is TGTGCCAGCTCACGGAGAGAGAGCTCCTACAATGAGCAGTTCTTC. It yields the protein CASSRRESSYNEQFF.

The sample holds a few counts of this clone. The chain carries TRBV4-1 and TRBJ1-2, with a tentative D call TRBD1 (5 bases). V lost 6 bases to trimming and J lost 8 bases, with 16 bases between them. The length of the CDR3 is 13 residues. Germline CDR1 and CDR2: MGHRA and YSYEKL. The CDR3 DNA is TGCGCCAGCAGTTCCCAGGGCCGCTACGGCTACACCTTC. Its protein product is CASSSQGRYGYTF.

This clone was seen more than once but under ten times. The rearrangement links TRBV15 to TRBJ2-7; D remains ambiguous. V lost 1 base and J lost 6, with 7 bases in between. The CDR3 is 12 residues long. CDR1 is LNHNV, CDR2 YYDKDF, per germline (reference sequence). DNA for the CDR3: TGTGCCACCAGCAGAGGGATGAGCGAGCAGTACTTC. The encoded protein is CATSRGMSEQYF. Looking up the rest from reference TRBV15 and TRBJ2-7 gives the full variable domain: DAMVIQNPRYQVTQFGKPVTLSCSQTLNHNVMYWYQQKSSQAPKLLFHYYDKDFNNEADTPDNFQSRRPNTSFCFLDIRSPGLGDTAMYLCATSRGMSEQYFGPGTRLTVT.

The rearrangement joins TRBV10-3 to TRBJ1-1; D is unclear. V was clipped by 4 bases and J by 5 bases, with 8 bases between them. This CDR3 is built from 12 residues. Germline-derived CDR1 and CDR2 are ENHRY and SYGVKD. The CDR3, as DNA: TGTGCCATCAGTGCCACGAGGACTGAAGCTTTCTTT. This gives the protein CAISATRTEAFF.